These 20 T cell receptor beta chains originate from one sample sequenced in a study of blood T cell repertoires in COVID-19. The table came from immunoSEQ multiplex PCR; TCRdb's copy has only in-frame clones and leaves some out. In the table there are about 330,000 clones, approximately 88% of which are singletons. Sequencing was carried out using PBMCs or T cells enriched from blood (not recorded which). These receptor sequences come from a man aged 25 to 40 who had recovered from COVID-19.

The V and J genes are TRBV5-1 and TRBJ2-1, with TRBD1 identical over 7 bases. CDR1 is SGHRS, CDR2 YFSETQ, per germline. This CDR3 has 16 residues. Losses at the gene ends were 0 bases for V and 6 bases for J; bases not matched to a gene: 9. The CDR3 reads CASSLAGGGKSNEQFF. Written as DNA, the CDR3 is TGCGCCAGCAGCTTGGCAGGGGGTGGAAAAAGCAATGAGCAGTTCTTC.

The chain has TRBV7-2 and TRBJ2-5; D may be TRBD1 (5 bases). CDR3 length: 13 residues. Germline CDR1 SGHTA, CDR2 FQGNSA. V was clipped by 3 bases and J by 0 bases, with 5 bases between them. CDR3 amino acids: CASSLTDQETQYF. The CDR3 region has the DNA TGTGCCAGCAGCTTGACAGACCAAGAGACCCAGTACTTC.

This clone came up once. The gene calls are TRBV11-3 and TRBJ2-3; weak D call: TRBD1 (6 bases). Between the trimmed V and J ends, which lost 1 base and 5 bases, there was a span of 7 bases. CDR3 length equals 13 residues. CDR1 SGHNT and CDR2 YENEEA come from the germline V gene. CDR3 residues: CASSLATGDTQYF. CDR3 bases: TGTGCCAGCAGCTTAGCGACAGGAGATACGCAGTATTTT.

V gene TRBV4-2 combines with J gene TRBJ2-1; 14 nucleotides match TRBD2. CDR1 is LGHNA, CDR2 YNFKEQ, per germline. The CDR3 totals 16 residues. J gave up 4 bases and V 3 bases, and 2 bases lay outside the gene matches. In DNA form, the CDR3 reads TGTGCCAGCAGCCATGGGACTAGCGGGGGATACAATGAGCAGTTCTTC. Translating it yields CASSHGTSGGYNEQFF.

V and J are TRBV7-6 and TRBJ2-5, with TRBD1 as a possible D gene (6 bases). This CDR3 has 16 amino acids. CDR1 is SGHVS, CDR2 FNYEAQ, per germline. Trimming shortened V by 5 bases and J by 0 bases, and 16 bases separated the two germline ends. CDR3 loop: CASSPTGTPNQETQYF. The CDR3 region has the DNA TGTGCCAGCAGCCCCACCGGGACACCTAACCAAGAGACCCAGTACTTC.

The V call is TRBV2, the J call TRBJ2-7; unclear D gene. V lost 1 base and J lost 6, with 10 bases in between. This CDR3 has 13 amino acids. CDR1 is SNHLY, CDR2 FYNNEI, per germline. The CDR3 DNA is TGTGCCAGCAGTGAAGACCCCCACGGCGAGCAGTACTTC. This gives the protein CASSEDPHGEQYF. The complete variable domain, with remaining parts taken from reference TRBV2 and TRBJ2-7, reads EPEVTQTPSHQVTQMGQEVILRCVPISNHLYFYWYRQILGQKVEFLVSFYNNEISEKSEIFDDQFSVERPDGSNFTLKIRSTKLEDSAMYFCASSEDPHGEQYFGPGTRLTVT.

V is TRBV3-1 (or the pseudogene TRBV3-2) and J is TRBJ2-3; a weak D match, TRBD2 (6 bases). Germline CDR1 LGHDT, CDR2 YNNKEL (reference sequence). V lost 5 bases to trimming and J lost 0 bases, with 12 bases between them. The CDR3 is 15 amino acids. The CDR3: CASSAYSGSTDTQYF. In DNA form, the CDR3 reads TGTGCCAGCAGCGCCTATAGCGGAAGCACAGATACGCAGTATTTT.

The V gene is TRBV20-1, the J gene TRBJ1-2; D is ambiguous. The CDR3 runs to 10 residues. The germline V and J ends were trimmed by 1 base and 14 bases, with 11 bases remaining between them. CDR1 is DFQATT and CDR2 is SNEGSKA in the germline V gene (reference sequence). The CDR3 DNA reads TGCAGTGCTAGAGGGTTGCCTATGACCTTC. It specifies CSARGLPMTF.

This chain uses TRBV18 with TRBJ1-4; TRBD1 matches 9 bases. Germline V gene data show CDR1 as KGHSH and CDR2 as LQKENI. The CDR3 contains 16 residues. After removal of 2 bases from V and 4 bases from J, the junction contained 5 bases not matched to a gene. This CDR3 is CASSPKTGGRNEKLFF. The CDR3, as DNA: TGTGCCAGCTCACCAAAAACAGGGGGCCGTAATGAAAAACTGTTTTTT.

Concerning this clone: The junction departs from germline at one end; a sequencing error may be responsible. The chain links TRBV19 to TRBJ2-1; 8 positions match TRBD1. The germline gives CDR1 LNHDA, CDR2 SQIVND (reference sequence). The CDR3 is 16 amino acids. CDR3 DNA: TGTGCCAGTAGAATAGCCGGGACAGGTACCTACAATGAGCAGTTCTTC. It codes for CASRIAGTGTYNEQFF.

This chain connects TRBV18 to TRBJ1-3, with a possible D match to TRBD1 (6 bases). Germline loops: CDR1 KGHSH, CDR2 LQKENI. This CDR3 contains 15 residues. Trimming removed 4 bases at V and 2 bases at J, with 12 bases between. CDR3: CASSQDQGPGNTIYF. DNA of the CDR3: TGTGCCAGCTCACAAGATCAGGGGCCTGGAAACACCATATATTTT.

The chain has TRBV9 and TRBJ2-3; a weak D match, TRBD2 (5 bases). Trimming removed 1 base from V and 0 bases from J, with 12 bases in between. The germline CDR1 and CDR2 sequences are SGDLS and YYNGEE. The CDR3 is 16 amino acids. CDR3 loop: CASSVRAVASTDTQYF. Written as DNA, the CDR3 is TGTGCCAGCAGCGTACGGGCAGTAGCGAGCACAGATACGCAGTATTTT.

This sequence joins TRBV19 and TRBJ2-1, with 7 bases lining up with TRBD2. The germline V gene encodes CDR1 LNHDA and CDR2 SQIVND (reference sequence). The CDR3 sequence is 16 residues long. The V and J ends lost 5 bases and 7 bases, in that order; junction bases with no gene match: 14. The CDR3 loop is CASSDIGGSSSNEQFF. CDR3 sequence (DNA): TGTGCCAGTAGTGACATCGGGGGGTCATCGTCTAATGAGCAGTTCTTC.

The chain employs TRBV9 and TRBJ2-3; maybe TRBD1 (6 bases). Deletions cut 4 bases from V and 3 bases from J, with 18 bases between. The CDR3 totals 16 residues. Germline CDR1 and CDR2: SGDLS and YYNGEE. The CDR3 is CASSNIGTFGTDTQYF. The CDR3 region has the DNA TGTGCCAGCAGCAATATAGGGACATTCGGGACAGATACGCAGTATTTT.

This chain uses TRBV5-4 with TRBJ1-1; D gene uncertain. Trimming left V 0 bases short and J 0 bases short, with 18 bases between. Germline V gene lookup returns CDR1 SGHNT and CDR2 YYREEE (reference sequence). The CDR3 covers 18 residues. The chain's CDR3 is CASSLGGLPTILNTEAFF. The CDR3 bases are TGTGCCAGCAGCTTGGGAGGGTTGCCCACCATATTGAACACTGAAGCTTTCTTT.

V is TRBV24-1 and J is TRBJ2-1; D is perhaps TRBD2 (6 bases). This CDR3 is built from 15 residues. Trimming shortened V by 4 bases and J by 2 bases, and 11 bases separated the two germline ends. Germline CDR1 reads KGHDR; CDR2 reads SFDVKD. The CDR3 is CATSEEGRAYNEQFF. CDR3 DNA sequence: TGTGCCACCAGTGAGGAGGGACGGGCCTACAATGAGCAGTTCTTC.

This chain connects TRBV10-3 to TRBJ2-3; perhaps TRBD2 as D (6 bases). Germline CDR1 ENHRY, CDR2 SYGVKD. The V and J ends lost 0 bases and 0 bases respectively, with 16 bases between them. This CDR3 is built from 18 residues. CDR3 sequence reads: CAISESIKGRRSTDTQYF. In nucleotides, the CDR3 is TGTGCCATCAGTGAGTCTATTAAGGGGAGGAGAAGCACAGATACGCAGTATTTT.

This clone was observed a handful of times. The V gene is TRBV27, the J gene TRBJ1-5; 7 bases map to TRBD1. The CDR3 runs to 14 residues. CDR1 is MNHEY, CDR2 SMNVEV, per germline (reference sequence). The V gene end was trimmed by 5 bases and the J gene end by 3 bases; junction bases not matched to a gene: 4. In DNA, the CDR3 is TGTGCCAGCAGTGACAGGGCCGCCAATCAGCCCCAGCATTTT. Translated, it gives CASSDRAANQPQHF.

The genes are TRBV7-9 and TRBJ1-6; D perhaps matches TRBD1 (5 bases). This CDR3 has 15 amino acids. CDR1 is SEHNR, CDR2 FQNEAQ, per germline (reference sequence). V dropped 5 bases and J dropped 9 bases, with 17 bases sitting between them. The CDR3 nucleotides read TGTGCCAGCAGCCTATGGGTCAGGGCTGCTTCACCCCTCCACTTT. Translating it yields CASSLWVRAASPLHF.

The chain is built from TRBV18 and TRBJ1-3; 7 bases align to TRBD1. With 3 bases clipped from V and 5 bases from J, the junction kept 7 bases outside the gene matches. Germline lookup yields CDR1 KGHSH and CDR2 LQKENI. This CDR3 has 15 amino acids. CDR3: CASSPGTARRNTIYF. The CDR3 DNA sequence: TGTGCCAGCTCACCTGGGACAGCGAGACGAAACACCATATATTTT.